Following are 3 T cell receptor beta chains from one sample sequenced in a study of blood T cell repertoires in COVID-19. The table came from immunoSEQ multiplex PCR; TCRdb's copy has only in-frame clones and leaves some out. The data hold about 39,000 clones, with about nine tenths observed a single time. Source material: peripheral blood. The origin of the receptors is a man in his sixties with acute or convalescent COVID-19.

V is TRBV2 and J is TRBJ2-2, with 9 nucleotides matching TRBD2. Germline V gene lookup returns CDR1 SNHLY and CDR2 FYNNEI. The CDR3 loop spans 16 amino acids. The V and J ends lost 4 bases and 0 bases, in that order; junction bases with no gene match: 3. The CDR3 spells CASSGLAATNTGELFF. The CDR3 DNA reads TGTGCCAGCAGTGGACTAGCGGCGACGAACACCGGGGAGCTGTTTTTT.

This sequence joins TRBV19 and TRBJ1-1; the D is unclear. CDR3 size: 15 residues. CDR1 is LNHDA and CDR2 is SQIVND in the germline V gene (reference sequence). V lost 3 bases to trimming and J lost 1 base, with 12 bases between them. CDR3 amino acids: CASSIYPTQNTEAFF. The CDR3 DNA reads as TGTGCCAGTAGTATTTACCCGACTCAGAACACTGAAGCTTTCTTT. Together with reference TRBV19 and TRBJ1-1, the CDR3 gives the full variable domain: DGGITQSPKYLFRKEGQNVTLSCEQNLNHDAMYWYRQDPGQGLRLIYYSQIVNDFQKGDIAEGYSVSREKKESFPLTVTSAQKNPTAFYLCASSIYPTQNTEAFFGQGTRLTVV.

The chain joins TRBV11-2 to TRBJ2-7; 9 nucleotides line up with TRBD1. Germline V gene data show CDR1 as SGHAT and CDR2 as FQNNGV. J was trimmed by 2 bases and V by 3 bases; bases with no gene match: 5. CDR3 size: 15 residues. As DNA, the CDR3 is TGTGCCAGCAGCTTGCCCGGGACAGGGCCCTACGAGCAGTACTTC. Encoded protein: CASSLPGTGPYEQYF.